This T cell receptor beta chain was sequenced in a study of blood T cell repertoires in COVID-19 (TCRdb year 2020). Concerning the study at large: The collaborator samples originated in the United States, Italy and Spain and spanned the acute and convalescent phases of COVID-19. The prospective study material was composed of cDNA or gDNA derived from T cells, B-cell-depleted T cells, or PBMCs. The dataset comprised deeply sampled blood TCRbeta repertoires from subjects exposed to, actively infected with, or recovered from COVID-19. The repertoires were made available in a free public database intended to serve as a resource for research on the immune response to SARS-CoV-2. Samples came from the ongoing ImmuneRACE study (first 160 participants) plus 1,254 subjects from 6 global collaborators. A de-identified subject ID, COVID-19 status, age in years and sex were almost always included in the sample metadata. Where available, HLA class I and class II types were obtained from metadata supplied by the sample provider rather than from assay-based typing. General conclusions and limits of the study: The amount of clinical and demographic metadata varied by source and participant and was provided uncurated.

A remark on this clone: No cognate antigen has been identified for it. No base quality values were provided; no much bigger clone lies one nucleotide off.

TCRbeta CDR3 regions were amplified from genomic DNA using the immunoSEQ Assay, a bias-controlled multiplex PCR. As for the original processing: Nucleated cell counts per sample were estimated from amplification of reference gene primers within the assay. Sequence reads were collapsed and filtered to measure the absolute abundance of every unique TCRbeta CDR3 rearrangement. For each sample, productive Simpson clonality was calculated by taking the square root of Simpson's diversity index across productive rearrangements. TCRdb re-hosts the immuneACCESS table, in-frame sequences only. Its copies lack some clones; in the studies checked, an unresolved V gene accounts for under half of them, and the cause for the rest is not known. Clone size and V and J calls were adopted from that table, with D and trimming inferred from the DNA. This sample is represented by about 150,000 clones; approximately 85% of them were singletons. Approximately 7% of the sample lies in the top ten.

One collaborating source in Seattle enrolled patients while the patients were actively infected and followed the patients over time throughout the course of disease. Collaborating institutions collected whole blood in K2EDTA tubes following their own protocols. For TCRbeta analysis, collaborators shipped samples in one of three forms: frozen whole blood, isolated PBMCs, or DNA extracted from either of those sample types. Clipping removes 3 bases from V and 1 base from J, with 4 as the unmatched junction base count. Based on the germline V gene, the CDR1 and CDR2 sequences are SGHAT and FQNNGV. The cysteine opens and the phenylalanine closes a CDR3 of 16 amino acids. Only the CDR3 DNA stays, 48 bases, in frame from base 1.

Sequences were obtained from peripheral blood. The sequence was collected from a man older than 75 with COVID-19, enrolled during active disease. The chain couples TRBV11-2 to TRBJ2-3; 10 bases in the middle match TRBD2. This receptor carries the CDR3 CASSLVAGGGTDTQYF. The nucleotide sequence reads as follows: TGTGCCAGCAGCTTGGTAGCGGGGGGCGGCACAGATACGCAGTATTTT.